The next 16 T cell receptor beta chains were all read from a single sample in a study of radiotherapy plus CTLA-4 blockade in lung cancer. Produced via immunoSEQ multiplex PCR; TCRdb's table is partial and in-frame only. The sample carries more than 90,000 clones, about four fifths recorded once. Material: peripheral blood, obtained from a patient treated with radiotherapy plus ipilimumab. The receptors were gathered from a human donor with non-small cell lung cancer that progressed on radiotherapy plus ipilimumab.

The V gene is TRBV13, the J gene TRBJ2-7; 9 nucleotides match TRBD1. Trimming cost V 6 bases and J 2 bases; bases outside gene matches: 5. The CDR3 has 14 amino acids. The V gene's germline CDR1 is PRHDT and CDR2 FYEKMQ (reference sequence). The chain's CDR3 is CASRKQGAAYEQYF. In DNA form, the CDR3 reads TGTGCCAGCAGAAAACAGGGGGCTGCCTACGAGCAGTACTTC.

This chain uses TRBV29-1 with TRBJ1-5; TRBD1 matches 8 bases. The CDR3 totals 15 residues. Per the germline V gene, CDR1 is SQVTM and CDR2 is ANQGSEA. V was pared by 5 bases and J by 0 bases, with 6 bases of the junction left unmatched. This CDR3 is CSVSDRGLSNQPQHF. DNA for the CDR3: TGCAGCGTTAGTGACAGGGGACTTAGCAATCAGCCCCAGCATTTT.

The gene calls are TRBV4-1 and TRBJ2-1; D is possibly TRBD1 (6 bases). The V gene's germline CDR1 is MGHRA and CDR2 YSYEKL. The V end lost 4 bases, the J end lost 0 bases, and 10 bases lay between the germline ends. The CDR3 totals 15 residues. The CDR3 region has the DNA TGCGCCAGCAGCCCGGGACACCACTCCTACAATGAGCAGTTCTTC. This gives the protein CASSPGHHSYNEQFF.

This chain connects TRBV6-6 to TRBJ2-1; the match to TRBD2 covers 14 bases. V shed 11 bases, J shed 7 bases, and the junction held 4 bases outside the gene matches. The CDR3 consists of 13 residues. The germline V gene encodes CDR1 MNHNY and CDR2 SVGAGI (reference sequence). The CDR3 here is CAGGLAGVNEQFF. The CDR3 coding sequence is TGTGCCGGGGGACTAGCGGGAGTTAATGAGCAGTTCTTC.

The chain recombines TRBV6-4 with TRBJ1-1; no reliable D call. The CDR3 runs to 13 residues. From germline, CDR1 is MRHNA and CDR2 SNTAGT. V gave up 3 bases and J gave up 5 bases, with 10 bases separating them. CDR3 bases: TGTGCCAGCAGTGATTCACGTGGGACTGAAGCTTTCTTT. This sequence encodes CASSDSRGTEAFF.

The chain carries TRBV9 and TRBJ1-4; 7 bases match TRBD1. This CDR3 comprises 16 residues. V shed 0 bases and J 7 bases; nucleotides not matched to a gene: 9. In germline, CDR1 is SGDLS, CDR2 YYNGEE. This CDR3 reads CASSVAATGAGEKLFF. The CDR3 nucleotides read TGTGCCAGCAGCGTAGCCGCTACAGGGGCGGGTGAAAAACTGTTTTTT.

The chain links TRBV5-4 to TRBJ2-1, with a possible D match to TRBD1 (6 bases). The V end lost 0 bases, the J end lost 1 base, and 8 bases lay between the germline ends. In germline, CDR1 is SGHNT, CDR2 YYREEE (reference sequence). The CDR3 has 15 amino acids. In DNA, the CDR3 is TGTGCCAGCAGCTTGGAACAGGGTTCCTACAATGAGCAGTTCTTC. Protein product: CASSLEQGSYNEQFF.

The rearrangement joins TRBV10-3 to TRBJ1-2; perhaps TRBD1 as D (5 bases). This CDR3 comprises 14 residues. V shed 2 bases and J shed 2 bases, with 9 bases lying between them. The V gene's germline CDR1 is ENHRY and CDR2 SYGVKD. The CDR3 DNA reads TGTGCCATCAGTGAGGCTCGGGGGAACTATGGCTACACCTTC. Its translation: CAISEARGNYGYTF.

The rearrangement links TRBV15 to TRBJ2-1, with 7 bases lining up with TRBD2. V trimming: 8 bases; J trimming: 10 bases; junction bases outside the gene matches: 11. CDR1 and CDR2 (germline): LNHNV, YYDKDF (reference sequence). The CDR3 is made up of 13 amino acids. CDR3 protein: CATLGLGPYEQFF. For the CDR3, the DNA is TGTGCCACCTTAGGACTAGGGCCGTACGAGCAGTTCTTC.

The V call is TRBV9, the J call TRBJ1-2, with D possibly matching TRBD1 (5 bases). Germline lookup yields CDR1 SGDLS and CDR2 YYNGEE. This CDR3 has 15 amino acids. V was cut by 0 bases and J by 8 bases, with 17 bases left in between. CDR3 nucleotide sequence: TGTGCCAGCAGCGTAGTGGGGGACGGTGGCGGCGGCTACACCTTC. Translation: CASSVVGDGGGGYTF.

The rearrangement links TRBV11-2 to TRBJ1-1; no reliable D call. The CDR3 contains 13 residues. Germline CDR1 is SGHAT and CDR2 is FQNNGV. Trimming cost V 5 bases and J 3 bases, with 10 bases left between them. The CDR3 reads CASSTYGDTEAFF. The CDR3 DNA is TGTGCCAGCAGCACGTACGGCGACACTGAAGCTTTCTTT.

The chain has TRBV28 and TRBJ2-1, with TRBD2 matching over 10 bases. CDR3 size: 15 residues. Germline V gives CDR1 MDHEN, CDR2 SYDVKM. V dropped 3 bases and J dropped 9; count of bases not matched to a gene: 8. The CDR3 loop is CASSFRLAGVGEQFF. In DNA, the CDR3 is TGTGCCAGCAGTTTCCGCCTAGCGGGAGTAGGTGAGCAGTTCTTC.

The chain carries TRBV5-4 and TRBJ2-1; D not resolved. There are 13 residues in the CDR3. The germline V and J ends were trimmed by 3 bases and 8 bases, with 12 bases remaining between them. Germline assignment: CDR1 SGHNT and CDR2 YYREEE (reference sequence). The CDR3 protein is CASSWSWVDEQFF. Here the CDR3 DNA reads TGTGCCAGCAGCTGGTCTTGGGTGGATGAGCAGTTCTTC. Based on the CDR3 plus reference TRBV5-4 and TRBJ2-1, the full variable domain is ETGVTQSPTHLIKTRGQQVTLRCSSQSGHNTVSWYQQALGQGPQFIFQYYREEENGRGNFPPRFSGLQFPNYSSELNVNALELDDSALYLCASSWSWVDEQFFGPGTRLTVL.

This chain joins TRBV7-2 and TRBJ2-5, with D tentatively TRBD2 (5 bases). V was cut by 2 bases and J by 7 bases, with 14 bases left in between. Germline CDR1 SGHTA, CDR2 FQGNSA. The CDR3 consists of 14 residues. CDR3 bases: TGTGCCAGCAGCTTACAGAGTCAGGCGGGGACCCAGTACTTC. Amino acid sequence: CASSLQSQAGTQYF.

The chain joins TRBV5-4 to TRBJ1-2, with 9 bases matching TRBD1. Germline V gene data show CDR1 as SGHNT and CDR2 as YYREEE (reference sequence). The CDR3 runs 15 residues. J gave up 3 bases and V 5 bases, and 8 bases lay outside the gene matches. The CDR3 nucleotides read TGTGCCAGCAGGGATACAGGGGGCGCGGACTATGGCTACACCTTC. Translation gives CASRDTGGADYGYTF. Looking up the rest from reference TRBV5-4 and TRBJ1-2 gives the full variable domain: ETGVTQSPTHLIKTRGQQVTLRCSSQSGHNTVSWYQQALGQGPQFIFQYYREEENGRGNFPPRFSGLQFPNYSSELNVNALELDDSALYLCASRDTGGADYGYTFGSGTRLTVV.

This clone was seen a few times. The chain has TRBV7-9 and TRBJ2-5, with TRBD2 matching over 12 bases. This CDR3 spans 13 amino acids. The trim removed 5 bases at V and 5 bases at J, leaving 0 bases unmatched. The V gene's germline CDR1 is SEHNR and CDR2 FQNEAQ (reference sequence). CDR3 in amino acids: CASSGLAGETQYF. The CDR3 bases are TGTGCCAGCAGCGGACTAGCGGGGGAGACCCAGTACTTC. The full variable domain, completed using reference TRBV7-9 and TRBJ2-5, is DTGVSQNPRHKITKRGQNVTFRCDPISEHNRLYWYRQTLGQGPEFLTYFQNEAQLEKSRLLSDRFSAERPKGSFSTLEIQRTEQGDSAMYLCASSGLAGETQYFGPGTRLLVL.